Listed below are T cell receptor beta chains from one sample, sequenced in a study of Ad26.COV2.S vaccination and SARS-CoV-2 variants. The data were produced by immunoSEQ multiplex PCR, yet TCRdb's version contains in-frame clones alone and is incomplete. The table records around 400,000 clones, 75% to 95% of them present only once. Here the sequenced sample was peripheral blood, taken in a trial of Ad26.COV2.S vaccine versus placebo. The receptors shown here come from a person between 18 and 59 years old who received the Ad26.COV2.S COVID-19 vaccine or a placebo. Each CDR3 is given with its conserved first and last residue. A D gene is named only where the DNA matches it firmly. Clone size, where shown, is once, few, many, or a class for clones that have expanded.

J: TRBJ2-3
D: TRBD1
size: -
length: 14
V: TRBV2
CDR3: CASMGQGVADTQYF
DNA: TGTGCCAGCATGGGACAGGGAGTCGCAGATACGCAGTATTTT

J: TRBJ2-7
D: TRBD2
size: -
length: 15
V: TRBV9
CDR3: CASSVGREATYEQYF
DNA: TGTGCCAGCAGCGTAGGTCGGGAGGCCACTTATGAGCAGTACTTC

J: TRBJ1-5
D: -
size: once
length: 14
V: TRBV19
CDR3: CASSIDVGGQPQHF
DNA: TGTGCCAGTAGTATCGATGTAGGGGGTCAGCCCCAGCATTTT

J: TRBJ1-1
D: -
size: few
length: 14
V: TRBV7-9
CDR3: CASSPHDGDTEAFF
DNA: TGTGCCAGCAGCCCCCACGACGGGGACACTGAAGCTTTCTTT

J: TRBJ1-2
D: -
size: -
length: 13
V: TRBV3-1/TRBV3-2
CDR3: CASSQDRLTGYTF
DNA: TGTGCCAGCAGCCAAGACAGGTTAACGGGCTACACCTTC

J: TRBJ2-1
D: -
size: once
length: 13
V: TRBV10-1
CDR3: CASSVGPYNEQFF
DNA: TGCGCCAGCAGCGTGGGACCCTACAATGAGCAGTTCTTC

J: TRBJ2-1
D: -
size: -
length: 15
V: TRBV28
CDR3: CASSFNGGGWNEQFF
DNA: TGTGCCAGCAGTTTTAACGGGGGCGGGTGGAATGAGCAGTTCTTC

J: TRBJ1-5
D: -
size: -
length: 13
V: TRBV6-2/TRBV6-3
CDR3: CASSWQGIMPQHF
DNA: TGTGCCAGCAGTTGGCAGGGGATTATGCCCCAGCATTTT

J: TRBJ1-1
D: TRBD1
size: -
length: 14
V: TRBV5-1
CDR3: CASSFGTGLTEAFF
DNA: TGCGCCAGCAGCTTTGGGACAGGCCTCACTGAAGCTTTCTTT

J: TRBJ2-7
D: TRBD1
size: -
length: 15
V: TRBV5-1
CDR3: CASRTGATFNYEQYF
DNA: TGCGCCAGCAGGACAGGGGCCACCTTCAACTACGAGCAGTACTTC

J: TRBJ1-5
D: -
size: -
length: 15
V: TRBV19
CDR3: CASSPSERGNQPQHF
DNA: TGTGCCAGTAGTCCCTCGGAGAGGGGCAATCAGCCCCAGCATTTT

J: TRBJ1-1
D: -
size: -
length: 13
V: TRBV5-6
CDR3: CASSLQGDTEAFF
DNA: TGTGCCAGCAGCCTTCAGGGTGACACTGAAGCTTTCTTT

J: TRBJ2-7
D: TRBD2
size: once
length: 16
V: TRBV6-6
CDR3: CASSYSIGGSSYEQYF
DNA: TGTGCCAGCAGTTACTCGATCGGCGGGAGCTCCTACGAGCAGTACTTC

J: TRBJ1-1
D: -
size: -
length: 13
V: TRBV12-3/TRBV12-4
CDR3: CASSDQRNTEAFF
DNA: TGTGCCAGCAGTGACCAGAGGAACACTGAAGCTTTCTTT

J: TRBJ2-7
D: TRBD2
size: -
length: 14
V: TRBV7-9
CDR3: CASSMSGTSNEQYF
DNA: TGTGCCAGCAGCATGTCCGGGACTAGTAACGAGCAGTACTTC

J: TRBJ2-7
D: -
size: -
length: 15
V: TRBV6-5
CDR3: CASSYSGTSIYEQYF
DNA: TGTGCCAGCAGTTACTCCGGGACGTCCATCTACGAGCAGTACTTC

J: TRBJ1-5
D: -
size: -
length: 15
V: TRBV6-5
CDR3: CASSQTVYSNQPQHF
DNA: TGTGCCAGCAGCCAGACAGTGTATAGCAATCAGCCCCAGCATTTT

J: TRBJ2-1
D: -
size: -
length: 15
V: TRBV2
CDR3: CASSGPAALYNEQFF
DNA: TGTGCCAGCAGTGGTCCAGCGGCCTTGTACAATGAGCAGTTCTTC

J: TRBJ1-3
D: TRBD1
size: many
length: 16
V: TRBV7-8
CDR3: CASSQGGTGLNVTIYF
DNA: TGTGCCAGCAGCCAGGGAGGGACAGGGTTGAATGTCACCATATATTTT

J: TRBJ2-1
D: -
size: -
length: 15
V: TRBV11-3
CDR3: CASSLGSVIYNEQFF
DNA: TGTGCCAGCAGCTTAGGGTCGGTCATCTACAATGAGCAGTTCTTC

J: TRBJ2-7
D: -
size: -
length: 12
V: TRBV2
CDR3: CASREQGYEQYF
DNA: TGTGCCAGCCGGGAGCAGGGCTACGAGCAGTACTTC

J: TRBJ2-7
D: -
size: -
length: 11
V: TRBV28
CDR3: CASSQGLEQYF
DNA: TGTGCCAGCAGCCAGGGTCTCGAGCAGTACTTC

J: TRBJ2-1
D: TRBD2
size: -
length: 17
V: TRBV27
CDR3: CASSLRASGTSYNEQFF
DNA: TGTGCCAGCAGTTTAAGGGCTAGCGGGACCTCCTACAATGAGCAGTTCTTC

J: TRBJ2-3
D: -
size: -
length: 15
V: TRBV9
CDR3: CASSVAGIPTDTQYF
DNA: TGTGCCAGCAGCGTAGCCGGTATCCCCACAGATACGCAGTATTTT

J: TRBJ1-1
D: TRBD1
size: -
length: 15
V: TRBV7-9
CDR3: CASSLTGIIQGEAFF
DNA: TGTGCCAGCAGCCTCACCGGTATTATACAGGGGGAGGCTTTCTTT

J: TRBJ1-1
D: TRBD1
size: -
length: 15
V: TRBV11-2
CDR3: CASSLRQGLNTEAFF
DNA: TGTGCCAGCAGCCTCCGACAGGGATTGAACACTGAAGCTTTCTTT

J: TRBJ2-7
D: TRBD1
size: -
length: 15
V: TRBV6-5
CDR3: CASRSPGQGHYEQYF
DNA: TGTGCCAGCAGGTCACCCGGACAGGGACACTACGAGCAGTACTTC

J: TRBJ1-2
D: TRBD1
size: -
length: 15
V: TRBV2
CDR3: CASMNRGVVSYGYTF
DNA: TGTGCCAGCATGAACAGGGGCGTTGTCAGCTATGGCTACACCTTC

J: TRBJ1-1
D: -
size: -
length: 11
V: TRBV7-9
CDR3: CASFGGTEAFF
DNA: TGTGCCAGCTTTGGGGGGACGGAAGCTTTCTTT

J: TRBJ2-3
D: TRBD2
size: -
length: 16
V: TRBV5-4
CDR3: CASKAGTSESTDTQYF
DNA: TGTGCCAGCAAAGCCGGGACTAGCGAAAGCACAGATACGCAGTATTTT

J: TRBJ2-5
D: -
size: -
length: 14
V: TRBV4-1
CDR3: CASSQGRVQETQYF
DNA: TGCGCCAGCAGCCAAGGACGGGTTCAAGAGACCCAGTACTTC

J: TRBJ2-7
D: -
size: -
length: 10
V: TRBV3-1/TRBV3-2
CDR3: CASEGSEQYF
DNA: TGTGCCAGCGAGGGTAGCGAGCAGTACTTC

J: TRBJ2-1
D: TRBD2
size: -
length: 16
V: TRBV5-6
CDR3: CASSFRTSGRNNEQFF
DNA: TGTGCCAGCAGCTTCAGGACTAGCGGGAGGAACAATGAGCAGTTCTTC

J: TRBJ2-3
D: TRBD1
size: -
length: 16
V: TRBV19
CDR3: CASSPGTGGQADTQYF
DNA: TGTGCCAGTAGTCCCGGGACAGGGGGACAGGCAGATACGCAGTATTTT

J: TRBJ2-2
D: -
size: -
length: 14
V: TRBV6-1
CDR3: CASSFLQNTGELFF
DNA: TGTGCCAGCAGTTTCCTGCAGAACACCGGGGAGCTGTTTTTT

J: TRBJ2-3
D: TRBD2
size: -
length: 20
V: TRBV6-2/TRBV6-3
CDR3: CASSYPIPRLAGGRQDTQYF
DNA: TGTGCCAGCAGTTACCCTATCCCTAGACTAGCGGGAGGGAGGCAAGATACGCAGTATTTT

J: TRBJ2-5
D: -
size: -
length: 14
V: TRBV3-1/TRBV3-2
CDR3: CASSPGDTQETQYF
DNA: TGTGCCAGCAGCCCGGGGGACACCCAAGAGACCCAGTACTTC

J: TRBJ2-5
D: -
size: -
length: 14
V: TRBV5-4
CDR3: CASSARQVGETQYF
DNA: TGTGCCAGCAGCGCCAGACAGGTGGGAGAGACCCAGTACTTC

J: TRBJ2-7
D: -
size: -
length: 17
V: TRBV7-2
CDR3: CASSFRGGGASSYEQYF
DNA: TGTGCCAGCAGTTTCCGGGGAGGGGGGGCCAGCTCCTACGAGCAGTACTTC

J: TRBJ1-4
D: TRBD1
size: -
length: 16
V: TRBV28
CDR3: CASSSSIGTGTGKLFF
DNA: TGTGCCAGCAGTAGTTCGATCGGGACAGGGACGGGAAAACTGTTTTTT

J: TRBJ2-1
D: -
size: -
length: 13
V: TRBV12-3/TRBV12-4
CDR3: CASSLNSGQGKFF
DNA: TGTGCCAGCAGTTTAAATTCGGGGCAGGGCAAGTTCTTC

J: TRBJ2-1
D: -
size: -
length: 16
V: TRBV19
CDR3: CASSVLPGDGFNEQFF
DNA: TGTGCCAGTAGTGTCCTTCCGGGGGACGGCTTTAATGAGCAGTTCTTC

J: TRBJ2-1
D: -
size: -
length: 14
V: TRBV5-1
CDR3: CASSKDEGYNEQFF
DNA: TGCGCCAGCAGCAAGGACGAGGGCTACAATGAGCAGTTCTTC

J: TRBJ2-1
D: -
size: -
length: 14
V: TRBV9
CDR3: CASSVEVSYNEQFF
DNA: TGTGCCAGCAGCGTAGAAGTTAGCTACAATGAGCAGTTCTTC

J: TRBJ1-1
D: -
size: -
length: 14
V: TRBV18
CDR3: CASSLTVRDTEAFF
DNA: TGTGCCAGCTCACTTACAGTTAGGGACACTGAAGCTTTCTTT

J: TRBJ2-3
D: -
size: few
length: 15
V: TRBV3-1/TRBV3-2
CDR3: CASSQGGHRADTQYF
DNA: TGTGCCAGCAGCCAAGGGGGTCACAGGGCAGATACGCAGTATTTT

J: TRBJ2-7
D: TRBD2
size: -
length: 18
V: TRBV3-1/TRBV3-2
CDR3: CASSQEWPRLAASYEQYF
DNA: TGTGCCAGCAGCCAAGAATGGCCCCGACTAGCGGCCTCCTACGAGCAGTACTTC

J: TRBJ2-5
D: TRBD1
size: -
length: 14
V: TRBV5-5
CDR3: CASSHDRDQETQYF
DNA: TGTGCCAGCAGCCACGACAGGGACCAAGAGACCCAGTACTTC

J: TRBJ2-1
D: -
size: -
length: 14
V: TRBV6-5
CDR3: CASNRGTSYNEQFF
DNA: TGTGCCAGCAATCGTGGGACTTCTTACAATGAGCAGTTCTTC

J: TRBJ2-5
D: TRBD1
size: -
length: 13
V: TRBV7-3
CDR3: CASSQRDRETQYF
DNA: TGTGCCAGCAGCCAACGGGACAGAGAGACCCAGTACTTC

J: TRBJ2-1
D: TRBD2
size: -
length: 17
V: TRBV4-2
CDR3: CASSQQNRLAGVNEQFF
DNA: TGTGCCAGCAGCCAACAAAACCGGCTAGCGGGAGTCAATGAGCAGTTCTTC

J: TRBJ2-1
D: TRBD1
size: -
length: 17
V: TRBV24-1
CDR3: CATSAARDSLPYNEQFF
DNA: TGTGCCACCAGTGCCGCCCGGGACAGCTTACCCTACAATGAGCAGTTCTTC

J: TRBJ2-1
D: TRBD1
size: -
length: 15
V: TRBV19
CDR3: CASSLDRSSYNEQFF
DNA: TGTGCCAGTAGTCTGGACAGGAGCTCCTACAATGAGCAGTTCTTC

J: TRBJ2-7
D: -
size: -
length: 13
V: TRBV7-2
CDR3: CASSLAGVYEQYF
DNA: TGTGCCAGCAGCTTAGCGGGAGTTTACGAGCAGTACTTC

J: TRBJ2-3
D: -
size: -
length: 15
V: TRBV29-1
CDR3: CSVVPVSVYTDTQYF
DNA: TGCAGCGTTGTCCCGGTTTCCGTTTATACAGATACGCAGTATTTT

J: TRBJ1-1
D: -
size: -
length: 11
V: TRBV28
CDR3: CASKVNTEAFF
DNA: TGTGCCAGCAAAGTAAACACTGAAGCTTTCTTT

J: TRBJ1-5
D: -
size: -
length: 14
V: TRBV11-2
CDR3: CAIVRPMSNQPQHF
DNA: TGTGCCATAGTTCGACCCATGAGCAATCAGCCCCAGCATTTT

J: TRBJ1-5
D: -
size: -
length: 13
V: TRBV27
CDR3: CASSLNFNQPQHF
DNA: TGTGCCAGCAGTTTAAACTTCAATCAGCCCCAGCATTTT

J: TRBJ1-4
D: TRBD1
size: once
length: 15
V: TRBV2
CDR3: CASRLTGIPNEKLFF
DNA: TGTGCCAGCAGGCTGACAGGGATCCCTAATGAAAAACTGTTTTTT